The clone carrying this T cell receptor (beta chain) was observed once. Germline values: CDR1 LGHDT, CDR2 YNNKEL (reference sequence). The ends lost 1 base at V and 13 bases at J; junction bases unmatched: 7. The CDR3 extends over 14 amino acids. The authors' processing: By means of reference gene primer amplification, nucleated cell counts were estimated. TCRdb's copy holds only in-frame clones and misses some; the assay was immunoSEQ multiplex PCR. The V and J calls and clone size come from that table; D and trimming were worked out from the DNA. The table lists roughly 280,000 clones, less than 90% of them singletons. The data belong to a study of blood T cell repertoires in COVID-19. As for the study in general: Both acute and convalescent COVID-19 samples were obtained from the United States, Italy and Spain. T cells, B-cell-depleted T cells, or PBMCs supplied cDNA or gDNA.

The sequencing input was peripheral blood. This clonotype was sampled from a man aged 55-75 years who had recovered from COVID-19. J is TRBJ1-6 and V is TRBV3-1 (or the pseudogene TRBV3-2), with 7 bases fitting TRBD1. CDR3 nucleotide sequence: TGTGCCAGCAGCCAAGGGACAGGCAGACGTCCCCTCCACTTT. This sequence encodes CASSQGTGRRPLHF.